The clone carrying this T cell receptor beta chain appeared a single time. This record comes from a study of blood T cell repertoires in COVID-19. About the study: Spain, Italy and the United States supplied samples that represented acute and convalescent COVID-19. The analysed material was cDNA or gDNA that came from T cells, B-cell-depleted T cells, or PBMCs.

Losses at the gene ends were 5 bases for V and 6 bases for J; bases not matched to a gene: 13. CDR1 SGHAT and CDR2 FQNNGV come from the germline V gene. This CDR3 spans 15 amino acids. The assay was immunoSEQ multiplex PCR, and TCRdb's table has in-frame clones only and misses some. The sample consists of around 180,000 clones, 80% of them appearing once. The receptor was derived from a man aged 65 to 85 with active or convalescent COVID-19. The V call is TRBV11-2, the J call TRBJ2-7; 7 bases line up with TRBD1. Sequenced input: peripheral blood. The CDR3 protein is CASSKSRGSSGEQYF. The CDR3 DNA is TGTGCCAGCAGCAAAAGCAGGGGGTCATCGGGCGAGCAGTACTTC. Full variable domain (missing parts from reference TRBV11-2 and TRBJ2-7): EAGVAQSPRYKIIEKRQSVAFWCNPISGHATLYWYQQILGQGPKLLIQFQNNGVVDDSQLPKDRFSAERLKGVDSTLKIQPAKLEDSAVYLCASSKSRGSSGEQYFGPGTRLTVT.